The rows below give T cell receptor beta chains drawn from one sample of a study of OX40 agonist ivuxolimab in advanced cancers. Sequencing used immunoSEQ multiplex PCR; TCRdb keeps in-frame clones, though not all of them. Of around 140,000 clones in the sample, 93% were seen once. Specimen: CD4+ or CD8+ T cells sorted from blood, collected in a trial of the OX40 agonist ivuxolimab. Source of these receptors: an adult with an advanced solid tumor such as melanoma, head and neck, liver or kidney cancer. Each CDR3 is given with its conserved first and last residue. Each record gives: clone size, J gene, D gene, V gene, CDR3 protein, CDR3 DNA. A D gene is named only where the DNA matches it firmly. Not every row has a clone size; where given, it reads once, few, many or a size class.

>NA|TRBJ2-7|NA|TRBV6-5
CASSETGLHEQYF
TGTGCCAGCAGTGAAACAGGGTTACACGAGCAGTACTTC
>NA|TRBJ1-2|NA|TRBV10-1
CASSVERSRKTYGYTF
TGCGCCAGCAGTGTCGAGCGATCGCGAAAGACCTATGGCTACACCTTC
>NA|TRBJ2-3|TRBD2|TRBV2
CASTMTSGRLADTQYF
TGTGCCAGCACCATGACTAGCGGGAGGCTTGCAGATACGCAGTATTTT
>once|TRBJ1-1|NA|TRBV25-1
CASSEPQGSQGAFF
TGTGCCAGCAGTGAACCCCAGGGGTCGCAAGGAGCTTTCTTT
>few|TRBJ1-2|NA|TRBV6-1
CASILLPGVGGYTF
TGTGCCAGCATTCTCCTTCCCGGGGTAGGTGGCTACACCTTC
>NA|TRBJ2-7|NA|TRBV6-5
CASSYWDTYEQYF
TGTGCCAGCAGTTACTGGGACACTTACGAGCAGTACTTC
>NA|TRBJ2-1|TRBD2|TRBV4-3
CASSQPPSGGAGEQFF
TGCGCCAGCAGCCAGCCCCCTAGCGGGGGGGCGGGGGAGCAGTTCTTC
>NA|TRBJ2-1|TRBD2|TRBV2
CASSERGRSSYNEQFF
TGTGCCAGCAGTGAACGCGGGAGGAGCTCCTACAATGAGCAGTTCTTC
>NA|TRBJ1-1|NA|TRBV5-5
CASSPGGATEAFF
TGTGCCAGCAGCCCGGGAGGCGCGACTGAAGCTTTCTTT
>few|TRBJ1-2|NA|TRBV9
CASSVDTQGGYTF
TGTGCCAGCAGCGTAGATACGCAGGGGGGCTACACCTTC
>NA|TRBJ1-6|TRBD1|TRBV7-2
CASSLTGQGNSPLHF
TGTGCCAGCAGCTTGACGGGACAGGGTAATTCACCCCTCCACTTT
>NA|TRBJ2-3|TRBD1|TRBV10-3
CAMKTGTGGTDTQYF
TGTGCCATGAAAACGGGGACAGGGGGCACAGATACGCAGTATTTT
>once|TRBJ1-5|TRBD1|TRBV30
CASSSGQLSNQPQHF
TGTGCCAGTAGCTCGGGACAGCTGAGCAATCAGCCCCAGCATTTT
>NA|TRBJ1-2|NA|TRBV18
CASPPPGGDYGYTF
TGTGCCAGCCCACCACCGGGGGGGGACTATGGCTACACCTTC
>NA|TRBJ2-3|TRBD1|TRBV6-1
CASSSRQGPDTQYF
TGTGCCAGCAGTTCCCGACAGGGTCCAGATACGCAGTATTTT
>few|TRBJ1-2|TRBD1|TRBV9
CASSAGGTGENYGYTF
TGTGCCAGCAGCGCGGGGGGGACAGGGGAAAACTATGGCTACACCTTC
>NA|TRBJ2-3|NA|TRBV4-2
CASSPRYRGGTDTQYF
TGTGCCAGCAGCCCCCGGTATAGGGGCGGCACAGATACGCAGTATTTT
>NA|TRBJ2-3|NA|TRBV2
CASHSHSGSGDTQYF
TGTGCCAGTCATTCCCATTCGGGCAGCGGAGATACGCAGTATTTT
>NA|TRBJ1-4|NA|TRBV7-2
CASSPWGGTTNEKLFF
TGTGCCAGCAGCCCTTGGGGAGGCACAACTAATGAAAAACTGTTTTTT
>NA|TRBJ2-7|NA|TRBV6-1
CASSFGQSEQYF
TGTGCCAGCAGTTTCGGACAGTCCGAGCAGTACTTC
>NA|TRBJ2-2|NA|TRBV19
CASSIGFTGELFF
TGTGCCAGTAGTATCGGCTTCACCGGGGAGCTGTTTTTT
>NA|TRBJ1-4|NA|TRBV27
CASSLEYVRGNEKLFF
TGTGCCAGCAGTTTAGAGTACGTCCGGGGTAATGAAAAACTGTTTTTT
>NA|TRBJ1-3|NA|TRBV2
CASSPLDRTLSGNTIYF
TGTGCCAGCAGTCCCCTTGACAGGACCCTCTCTGGAAACACCATATATTTT
>few|TRBJ1-2|TRBD1|TRBV4-2
CASSQDLTGTLNYGYTF
TGTGCCAGCAGCCAAGATCTGACAGGGACTTTGAACTATGGCTACACCTTC
>once|TRBJ2-2|NA|TRBV7-2
CASTYRDPNTGELFF
TGTGCCAGCACCTACCGGGACCCAAACACCGGGGAGCTGTTTTTT
>NA|TRBJ1-2|NA|TRBV9
CASTPLLINYGYTF
TGTGCCAGCACCCCCCTTCTCATTAACTATGGCTACACCTTC
>NA|TRBJ1-1|NA|TRBV28
CASSLWLPFKGNTEAFF
TGTGCCAGCAGTTTATGGCTGCCGTTTAAGGGGAACACTGAAGCTTTCTTT
>NA|TRBJ1-6|NA|TRBV28
CASSLWTANNSPLHF
TGTGCCAGCAGTCTCTGGACAGCTAATAATTCACCCCTCCACTTT
>NA|TRBJ2-7|NA|TRBV12-5
CASGSSSGEQYF
TGTGCTAGTGGTTCTTCCTCGGGCGAGCAGTACTTC
>NA|TRBJ1-1|NA|TRBV7-9
CASSLAGGAGAFF
TGTGCCAGCAGCTTAGCCGGTGGGGCGGGAGCTTTCTTT
>NA|TRBJ2-7|NA|TRBV7-2
CASSLTGLSEQYF
TGTGCCAGCAGCTTAACAGGTTTATCCGAGCAGTACTTC
>NA|TRBJ2-7|TRBD2|TRBV7-9
CASSLGLAGAREQYF
TGTGCCAGCAGCCTGGGACTAGCGGGAGCCCGCGAGCAGTACTTC
>NA|TRBJ1-1|NA|TRBV7-2
CASSLVGLSAEAFF
TGTGCCAGCAGCTTAGTGGGACTTTCAGCCGAAGCTTTCTTT
>NA|TRBJ1-6|TRBD1|TRBV25-1
CASSRTGRNSPLHF
TGTGCCAGCAGTCGGACAGGGCGAAATTCACCCCTCCACTTT
>NA|TRBJ2-7|NA|TRBV6-5
CASRNPGVAYEQYF
TGTGCCAGCAGAAACCCCGGGGTAGCCTACGAGCAGTACTTC
>NA|TRBJ1-3|NA|TRBV6-5
CASSYSGGSGNTIYF
TGTGCCAGCAGTTACTCCGGGGGCAGTGGAAACACCATATATTTT
>NA|TRBJ1-2|TRBD1|TRBV6-5
CASSYSGQGLYGYTF
TGTGCCAGCAGTTACTCGGGACAGGGACTCTATGGCTACACCTTC
>NA|TRBJ1-4|NA|TRBV7-9
CASSLNIEKLFF
TGTGCCAGCAGCCTAAACATAGAAAAACTGTTTTTT
>NA|TRBJ1-3|NA|TRBV6-5
CASSFTGSGNTIYF
TGTGCCAGCAGCTTTACAGGTAGTGGAAACACCATATATTTT
>NA|TRBJ1-4|NA|TRBV5-1
CASSLDTGFNEKLFF
TGCGCCAGCAGCTTGGATACGGGGTTTAATGAAAAACTGTTTTTT
>NA|TRBJ1-5|NA|TRBV28
CASSPISQGPRFYSNQPQHF
TGTGCCAGCAGTCCCATATCCCAGGGGCCCCGATTTTATAGCAATCAGCCCCAGCATTTT
>once|TRBJ1-2|TRBD1|TRBV7-2
CASSFATGTGVYGYTF
TGTGCCAGCAGCTTCGCGACAGGAACAGGGGTCTATGGCTACACCTTC
>NA|TRBJ1-3|TRBD1|TRBV11-2
CATHTGGSGNTIYF
TGTGCCACGCATACAGGGGGCTCTGGAAACACCATATATTTT
>NA|TRBJ2-7|TRBD1|TRBV28
CASSEPGQGYEQYF
TGTGCCAGCAGCGAGCCGGGACAGGGATACGAGCAGTACTTC
>NA|TRBJ2-7|NA|TRBV15
CATSGRSWGEQYF
TGTGCCACCAGCGGACGGTCCTGGGGAGAGCAGTACTTC
>NA|TRBJ1-5|TRBD1|TRBV6-6
CASTRQGGLGQPQHF
TGTGCCAGCACCAGACAGGGGGGGCTGGGTCAGCCCCAGCATTTT
>NA|TRBJ2-3|TRBD1|TRBV11-2
CASSLVGGGQGADTQYF
TGTGCCAGCAGCTTAGTAGGCGGGGGACAGGGGGCGGATACGCAGTATTTT
>once|TRBJ1-4|TRBD1|TRBV27
CASSYKGAGEKLFF
TGTGCCAGCAGTTACAAGGGGGCTGGGGAAAAACTGTTTTTT
>NA|TRBJ2-7|NA|TRBV6-5
CASSFGQSEQYF
TGTGCCAGCAGTTTCGGACAGTCCGAGCAGTACTTC
>NA|TRBJ2-6|NA|TRBV5-6
CASSLRGAGANVLTF
TGTGCCAGCAGCTTGAGAGGTGCAGGGGCCAACGTCCTGACTTTC
>NA|TRBJ2-3|NA|TRBV20-1
CSARAADTQYF
TGCAGTGCTAGAGCTGCAGATACGCAGTATTTT
>NA|TRBJ2-1|TRBD1|TRBV2
CASSPRDREVF
TGTGCCAGCAGCCCCCGGGACAGGGAGGTCTTC
>NA|TRBJ2-7|NA|TRBV19
CASSIVSGGASSYEQYF
TGTGCCAGTAGTATAGTTTCGGGCGGGGCAAGCTCCTACGAGCAGTACTTC
>once|TRBJ1-6|TRBD1|TRBV7-9
CASSLGPGQGNSPLHF
TGTGCCAGCAGCTTAGGGCCAGGACAGGGTAATTCACCCCTCCACTTT
>NA|TRBJ2-5|NA|TRBV28
CASSLAQGGETQYF
TGTGCCAGCAGTTTAGCGCAGGGGGGCGAGACCCAGTACTTC
>NA|TRBJ2-1|NA|TRBV6-1
CAGASAYNEQFF
TGTGCTGGGGCTAGCGCCTACAATGAGCAGTTCTTC
>NA|TRBJ2-3|NA|TRBV7-2
CASSLSTAQDAQYF
TGTGCCAGCAGTTTGTCCACTGCCCAAGATGCGCAGTATTTT
>NA|TRBJ1-5|TRBD1|TRBV15
CATSRIGTGGDQPQHF
TGTGCCACCAGCAGAATTGGGACAGGGGGGGATCAGCCCCAGCATTTT
>NA|TRBJ2-7|TRBD1|TRBV7-9
CASSRRGTGPYEQYF
TGTGCCAGCAGCCGCCGGGGGACAGGGCCCTACGAGCAGTACTTC